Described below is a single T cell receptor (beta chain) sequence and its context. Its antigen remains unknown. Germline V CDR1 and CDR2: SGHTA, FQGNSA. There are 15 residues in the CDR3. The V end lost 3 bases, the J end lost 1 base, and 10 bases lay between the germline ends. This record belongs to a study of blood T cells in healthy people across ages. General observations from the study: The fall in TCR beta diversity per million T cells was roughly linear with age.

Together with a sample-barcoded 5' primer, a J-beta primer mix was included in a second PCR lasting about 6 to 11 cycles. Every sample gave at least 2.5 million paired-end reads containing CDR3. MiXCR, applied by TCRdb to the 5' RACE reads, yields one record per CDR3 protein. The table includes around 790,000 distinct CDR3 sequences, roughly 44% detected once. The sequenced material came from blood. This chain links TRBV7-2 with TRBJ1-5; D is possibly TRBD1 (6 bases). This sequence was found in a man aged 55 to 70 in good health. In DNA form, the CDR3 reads TGTGCCAGCAGCTTGGGGGCGCTGAGCAATCAGCCCCAGCATTTT. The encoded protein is CASSLGALSNQPQHF. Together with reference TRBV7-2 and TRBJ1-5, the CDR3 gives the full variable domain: GAGVSQSPSNKVTEKGKDVELRCDPISGHTALYWYRQSLGQGLEFLIYFQGNSAPDKSGLPSDRFSAERTGGSVSTLTIQRTQQEDSAVYLCASSLGALSNQPQHFGDGTRLSIL.